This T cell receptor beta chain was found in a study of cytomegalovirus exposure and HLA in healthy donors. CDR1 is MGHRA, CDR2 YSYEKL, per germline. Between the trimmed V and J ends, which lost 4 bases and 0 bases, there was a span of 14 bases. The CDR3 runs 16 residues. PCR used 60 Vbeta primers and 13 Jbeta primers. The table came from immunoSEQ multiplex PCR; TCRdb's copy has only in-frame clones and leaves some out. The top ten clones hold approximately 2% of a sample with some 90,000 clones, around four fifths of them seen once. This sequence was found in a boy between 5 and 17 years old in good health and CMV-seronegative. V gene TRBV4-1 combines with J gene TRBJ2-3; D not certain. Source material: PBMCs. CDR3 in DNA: TGCGCCAGCAGCCGCACTGAGGCGGATAGCACAGATACGCAGTATTTT. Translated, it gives CASSRTEADSTDTQYF.